The 30 T cell receptor beta chains below were found in one sample sequenced in a study of blood T cell repertoires in COVID-19. Sequencing was performed with immunoSEQ multiplex PCR; in TCRdb, only in-frame clones are kept and a portion is missing. The sample records 200,000 to 250,000 clones, approximately 80% being singletons. The sample was peripheral blood. These receptors were obtained from a woman aged 80 or over with active or convalescent COVID-19.

This chain joins TRBV30 and TRBJ2-6; D remains unclear. This CDR3 region has 14 residues. Trimming took off 2 bases at V and 0 bases at J, with 5 bases between the two ends. Germline CDR1 and CDR2: GTSNPN and SVGIG (reference sequence). CDR3 DNA sequence: TGTGCCTGGAGTCTCAGCTCTGGGGCCAACGTCCTGACTTTC. Translated, it gives CAWSLSSGANVLTF.

CDR3 coding DNA: TGTGCCAGCAGCTTCGCCGGGACAAATGAGCAGTTCTTC. Protein product: CASSFAGTNEQFF. The V and J genes are TRBV11-3 and TRBJ2-1; TRBD1 might be the D (6 bases). Germline CDR1 reads SGHNT; CDR2 reads YENEEA. The V end lost 3 bases, the J end lost 7 bases, and 10 bases lay between the germline ends. This CDR3 has 13 residues.

The rearrangement joins TRBV9 to TRBJ2-7; perhaps TRBD1 as D (5 bases). Germline lookup yields CDR1 SGDLS and CDR2 YYNGEE. The ends were cut back, 0 bases at V and 1 base at J, with 11 bases in the middle. This CDR3 region has 15 residues. In nucleotides, the CDR3 is TGTGCCAGCAGCGTAGAAGGGGCCGGGTCCTACGAGCAGTACTTC. Encoded protein: CASSVEGAGSYEQYF. The full variable domain, completed using reference TRBV9 and TRBJ2-7, is DSGVTQTPKHLITATGQRVTLRCSPRSGDLSVYWYQQSLDQGLQFLIQYYNGEERAKGNILERFSAQQFPDLHSELNLSSLELGDSALYFCASSVEGAGSYEQYFGPGTRLTVT.

The V call is TRBV6-5, the J call TRBJ1-2; D is ambiguous. The CDR3 extends over 16 amino acids. V shed 0 bases and J shed 0 bases, with 11 bases lying between them. Germline V gives CDR1 MNHEY, CDR2 SVGAGI. CDR3 region: CASSYSGRQANYGYTF. As DNA, the CDR3 is TGTGCCAGCAGTTACTCGGGCAGGCAAGCTAACTATGGCTACACCTTC.

This clone was found a few times. The rearrangement uses TRBV4-2 and TRBJ1-6; TRBD1 aligns across 7 bases. The CDR3 is 17 amino acids. Germline CDR1 is LGHNA and CDR2 is YNFKEQ. The V and J ends lost 0 bases and 8 bases, in that order; junction bases with no gene match: 10. The CDR3: CASSQDRQRGPHSPLHF. The DNA for the CDR3 is TGTGCCAGCAGCCAAGATCGCCAGAGGGGGCCCCATTCACCCCTCCACTTT.

This clone was counted between two and nine times. The V call is TRBV11-3, the J call TRBJ2-7, with 7 bases identical to TRBD2. CDR1 and CDR2 (germline): SGHNT, YENEEA. This CDR3 region has 14 residues. The J segment lost 5 bases and the V segment lost 5 bases, leaving 9 bases of the junction unmatched. The CDR3, as DNA: TGTGCCAGCAGCACTCGTCGGGGGGTTAACGAGCAGTACTTC. Its protein product is CASSTRRGVNEQYF.

CDR3 region: CSTGGTGEKLFF. In DNA form, the CDR3 reads TGCAGCACTGGGGGGACGGGTGAAAAACTGTTTTTT. The chain has TRBV29-1 and TRBJ1-4, with a possible D match to TRBD1 (5 bases). Germline lookup yields CDR1 SQVTM and CDR2 ANQGSEA. V lost 8 bases, J lost 7 bases, and 14 bases lay in between. The CDR3 sequence is 12 residues long.

The V and J genes are TRBV5-4 and TRBJ2-7, with 9 bases matching TRBD1. V shed 4 bases, J shed 4 bases, and the junction held 12 bases outside the gene matches. The CDR3 sequence is 16 residues long. Germline V CDR1 and CDR2: SGHNT, YYREEE (reference sequence). Here the CDR3 reads CASSPGGQGIGYEQYF. The CDR3, as DNA: TGTGCCAGCAGCCCGGGGGGACAGGGAATCGGGTACGAGCAGTACTTC.

Here the CDR3 reads CASSFSGVSQPQHF. In DNA form, the CDR3 reads TGTGCCAGCAGTTTTTCAGGGGTTAGTCAGCCCCAGCATTTT. The rearrangement uses TRBV27 and TRBJ1-5, with D possibly being TRBD1 (6 bases). Germline V gives CDR1 MNHEY, CDR2 SMNVEV (reference sequence). With 3 bases removed from V and 6 bases from J, the gap between germline ends came to 12 bases. The CDR3 extends over 14 amino acids.

J is TRBJ2-2 and V is TRBV7-2; 8 nucleotides agree with TRBD2. The CDR3 extends over 14 amino acids. The ends lost 1 base at V and 7 bases at J; junction bases unmatched: 2. The germline CDR1 and CDR2 sequences are SGHTA and FQGNSA. The CDR3: CASSLGLASGELFF. DNA of the CDR3: TGTGCCAGCAGCTTAGGACTAGCGAGCGGGGAGCTGTTTTTT. Filled out from reference TRBV7-2 and TRBJ2-2, the complete variable domain reads GAGVSQSPSNKVTEKGKDVELRCDPISGHTALYWYRQSLGQGLEFLIYFQGNSAPDKSGLPSDRFSAERTGGSVSTLTIQRTQQEDSAVYLCASSLGLASGELFFGEGSRLTVL.

This rearrangement joins TRBV7-6 to TRBJ1-1, with 10 bases that match TRBD1. Germline-derived CDR1 and CDR2 are SGHVS and FNYEAQ. Germline trimming cut 1 base from V and 10 bases from J; bases unmatched to any gene: 15. The CDR3 extends over 17 amino acids. The CDR3, as DNA: TGTGCCAGCAGCTTAGTGTCTCCGACAGGGGGCCGGGCGGCAGCTTTCTTT. Translated: CASSLVSPTGGRAAAFF.

V gene TRBV6-5 combines with J gene TRBJ2-5, with D maybe TRBD2 (6 bases). Looked up from germline, CDR1 is MNHEY and CDR2 is SVGAGI. The CDR3 extends over 15 amino acids. Trimming stripped 1 base from V and 5 bases from J, with 14 bases between. The DNA of the CDR3 is TGTGCCAGCAGTTACTACGGGACTCCAGGGGAGACCCAGTACTTC. It codes for CASSYYGTPGETQYF.

The chain has TRBV19 and TRBJ1-5, with TRBD1 as a possible D gene (6 bases). Germline CDR1 and CDR2: LNHDA and SQIVND (reference sequence). V was trimmed by 6 bases and J by 5 bases, leaving 17 bases between them. The CDR3 totals 15 residues. CDR3 region: CASSDRSKPYQPQHF. CDR3 in DNA: TGTGCCAGTAGCGACAGGTCAAAGCCCTATCAGCCCCAGCATTTT.

This clone was found once. The J gene is TRBJ1-6, the V gene TRBV5-6, with TRBD1 identical over 7 bases. This CDR3 has 12 amino acids. CDR1 and CDR2 (germline): SGHDT, YYEEEE. Germline trimming cut 4 bases from V and 10 bases from J; bases unmatched to any gene: 2. The CDR3 loop is CASSDRESPLHF. CDR3 DNA: TGTGCCAGCAGCGACAGGGAATCACCCCTCCACTTT.

This clone has just one count. The chain couples TRBV7-2 to TRBJ1-2; 9 bases are shared with TRBD1. Germline trimming cut 1 base from V and 4 bases from J; bases unmatched to any gene: 4. This CDR3 has 15 residues. Germline values: CDR1 SGHTA, CDR2 FQGNSA. CDR3 DNA sequence: TGTGCCAGCAGCTTAGTGACAGGGGGGGGCTATGGCTACACCTTC. As protein: CASSLVTGGGYGYTF. The complete variable domain, with remaining parts taken from reference TRBV7-2 and TRBJ1-2, reads GAGVSQSPSNKVTEKGKDVELRCDPISGHTALYWYRQSLGQGLEFLIYFQGNSAPDKSGLPSDRFSAERTGGSVSTLTIQRTQQEDSAVYLCASSLVTGGGYGYTFGSGTRLTVV.

The rearrangement links TRBV2 to TRBJ1-3, with 7 bases identical to TRBD1. Germline lookup yields CDR1 SNHLY and CDR2 FYNNEI. This CDR3 has 15 residues. V gave up 9 bases and J gave up 4 bases; unmatched junction bases: 12. The CDR3 here is CASFNRGMRGNTIYF. CDR3 sequence (DNA): TGTGCCAGTTTCAACAGGGGAATGCGAGGAAACACCATATATTTT. The whole variable domain, filled in from reference TRBV2 and TRBJ1-3, reads EPEVTQTPSHQVTQMGQEVILRCVPISNHLYFYWYRQILGQKVEFLVSFYNNEISEKSEIFDDQFSVERPDGSNFTLKIRSTKLEDSAMYFCASFNRGMRGNTIYFGEGSWLTVV.

This rearrangement joins TRBV19 to TRBJ2-3, with 9 bases aligning to TRBD2. Germline lookup yields CDR1 LNHDA and CDR2 SQIVND (reference sequence). The length of the CDR3 is 16 residues. Trimming removed 6 bases from V and 2 bases from J; junction bases left unmatched: 9. CDR3 DNA: TGTGCCAGTAGACGCCCGGCTAGCGGGAACACAGATACGCAGTATTTT. It yields the protein CASRRPASGNTDTQYF.

This sequence joins TRBV11-2 and TRBJ2-1, with 10 bases lining up with TRBD2. V shed 3 bases, J shed 1 base, and the junction held 3 bases outside the gene matches. Per the germline V gene, CDR1 is SGHAT and CDR2 is FQNNGV. This CDR3 spans 16 amino acids. CDR3 sequence reads: CASSFRTSGSYNEQFF. The CDR3 nucleotides read TGTGCCAGCAGCTTTCGGACTAGCGGTTCCTACAATGAGCAGTTCTTC.

The chain links TRBV2 to TRBJ2-1; 9 bases agree with TRBD2. The CDR3 runs 14 residues. V dropped 3 bases and J dropped 9; count of bases not matched to a gene: 6. Per the germline V gene, CDR1 is SNHLY and CDR2 is FYNNEI. The CDR3 spells CASSESGGRGEQFF. The CDR3 region has the DNA TGTGCCAGCAGTGAGAGTGGCGGGAGGGGTGAGCAGTTCTTC. Complete variable domain (other parts from reference TRBV2 and TRBJ2-1): EPEVTQTPSHQVTQMGQEVILRCVPISNHLYFYWYRQILGQKVEFLVSFYNNEISEKSEIFDDQFSVERPDGSNFTLKIRSTKLEDSAMYFCASSESGGRGEQFFGPGTRLTVL.

The genes are TRBV29-1 and TRBJ1-1, with TRBD1 matching over 10 bases. The CDR3 is made up of 13 amino acids. The germline CDR1 and CDR2 sequences are SQVTM and ANQGSEA. With V trimmed by 5 bases and J by 5 bases, 5 bases remained unmatched. CDR3 in DNA: TGCAGCGTTTTGGGACAGGGGAGGACTGAAGCTTTCTTT. It specifies CSVLGQGRTEAFF.

This clone has only a few counts. CDR3 residues: CASSRHKTGFDSNQPQHF. The CDR3, as DNA: TGTGCCAGCAGTCGCCATAAGACAGGGTTTGATAGCAATCAGCCCCAGCATTTT. The gene calls are TRBV6-6 and TRBJ1-5, with 7 bases lining up with TRBD1. Germline V gene lookup returns CDR1 MNHNY and CDR2 SVGAGI (reference sequence). The CDR3 sequence is 18 residues long. The V gene end was trimmed by 5 bases and the J gene end by 0 bases; junction bases not matched to a gene: 13.

The CDR3 coding sequence is TGTGCCAGCAGTTACCCCAGGGGGCTGAACACTGAAGCTTTCTTT. It is translated as CASSYPRGLNTEAFF. The rearrangement joins TRBV6-6 to TRBJ1-1, with 8 bases fitting TRBD1. The CDR3 sequence is 15 residues long. J gave up 0 bases and V 2 bases, and 2 bases lay outside the gene matches. Germline CDR1 reads MNHNY; CDR2 reads SVGAGI (reference sequence).

This clone was picked up one time. The chain joins TRBV2 to TRBJ1-1, with D possibly matching TRBD1 (6 bases). This CDR3 is 17 amino acids long. V shed 8 bases and J shed 1 base, with 23 bases lying between them. Germline V gene data show CDR1 as SNHLY and CDR2 as FYNNEI. The CDR3 loop reads CASRRNTGTAGNTEAFF. For the CDR3, the DNA is TGTGCCAGCCGTAGGAATACAGGGACCGCTGGGAACACTGAAGCTTTCTTT.

The chain is built from TRBV12-5 and TRBJ2-1; TRBD2 aligns across 11 bases. CDR3 size: 16 residues. Germline CDR1 reads LGHNT; CDR2 reads FRNRAP. After removal of 0 bases from V and 6 bases from J, the junction contained 4 bases not matched to a gene. The CDR3 reads CASGLVHSGRGNEQFF. The CDR3 nucleotides are TGTGCTAGTGGTTTGGTACATAGCGGGAGGGGCAATGAGCAGTTCTTC.

A word on this clone: This same CDR3 is encoded by further DNA sequences in the sample. This chain connects TRBV7-9 to TRBJ1-1; D gene uncertain. The CDR3 length is 14 residues. Trimming took off 2 bases at V and 0 bases at J, with 7 bases between the two ends. Germline CDR1 SEHNR, CDR2 FQNEAQ (reference sequence). The CDR3 reads CASSLTELNTEAFF. In DNA form, the CDR3 reads TGTGCCAGCAGCTTAACAGAATTGAACACTGAAGCTTTCTTT.

This clone is a singleton in its sample. A junction end diverges from the germline sequence, so it may reflect a read error. V and J are TRBV18 and TRBJ2-3; TRBD2 agrees at 14 bases. The CDR3 runs to 17 residues. From germline, CDR1 is KGHSH and CDR2 LQKENI. Here the CDR3 reads CASSPPGTSGSIDTQYF. The CDR3 DNA sequence: TGTGCCAGCTCACCACCCGGGACTAGCGGGAGCATAGATACGCAGTATTTT.

This clone was observed a few times. This chain joins TRBV4-2 and TRBJ2-7; D might be TRBD2 (5 bases). Trimming took off 4 bases at V and 0 bases at J, with 7 bases between the two ends. In germline, CDR1 is LGHNA, CDR2 YNFKEQ. CDR3 size: 13 residues. The CDR3 DNA reads TGTGCCAGCAGCCCGCGGGTCTCCTACGAGCAGTACTTC. This translates into CASSPRVSYEQYF.

The gene calls are TRBV6-5 and TRBJ2-6, with D hard to call. The CDR3 length is 15 residues. Germline V lookup: CDR1 MNHEY, CDR2 SVGAGI. Trimming took 6 bases from V and 1 from J, leaving 10 bases between them. CDR3 residues: CASRPLVSGANVLTF. The CDR3 DNA sequence: TGTGCCAGCAGACCCCTAGTTTCTGGGGCCAACGTCCTGACTTTC.

The chain links TRBV9 to TRBJ2-1; 7 nucleotides line up with TRBD1. CDR1 and CDR2 from the germline V gene are SGDLS and YYNGEE. This CDR3 contains 16 residues. V lost 6 bases and J lost 3; bases outside the gene matches: 12. CDR3 in amino acids: CASNSQGYSGYNEQFF. As DNA, the CDR3 is TGTGCCAGCAACTCACAGGGGTACAGTGGCTACAATGAGCAGTTCTTC.

The rearrangement joins TRBV12-5 to TRBJ2-1; 8 bases align to TRBD1. The CDR3 is 18 residues long. The V and J ends lost 0 bases and 4 bases, in that order; junction bases with no gene match: 11. In germline, CDR1 is LGHNT, CDR2 FRNRAP. CDR3 protein: CASGLVTGGVMRYNEQFF. In DNA, the CDR3 is TGTGCTAGTGGTTTGGTAACAGGGGGAGTGATGCGGTACAATGAGCAGTTCTTC.